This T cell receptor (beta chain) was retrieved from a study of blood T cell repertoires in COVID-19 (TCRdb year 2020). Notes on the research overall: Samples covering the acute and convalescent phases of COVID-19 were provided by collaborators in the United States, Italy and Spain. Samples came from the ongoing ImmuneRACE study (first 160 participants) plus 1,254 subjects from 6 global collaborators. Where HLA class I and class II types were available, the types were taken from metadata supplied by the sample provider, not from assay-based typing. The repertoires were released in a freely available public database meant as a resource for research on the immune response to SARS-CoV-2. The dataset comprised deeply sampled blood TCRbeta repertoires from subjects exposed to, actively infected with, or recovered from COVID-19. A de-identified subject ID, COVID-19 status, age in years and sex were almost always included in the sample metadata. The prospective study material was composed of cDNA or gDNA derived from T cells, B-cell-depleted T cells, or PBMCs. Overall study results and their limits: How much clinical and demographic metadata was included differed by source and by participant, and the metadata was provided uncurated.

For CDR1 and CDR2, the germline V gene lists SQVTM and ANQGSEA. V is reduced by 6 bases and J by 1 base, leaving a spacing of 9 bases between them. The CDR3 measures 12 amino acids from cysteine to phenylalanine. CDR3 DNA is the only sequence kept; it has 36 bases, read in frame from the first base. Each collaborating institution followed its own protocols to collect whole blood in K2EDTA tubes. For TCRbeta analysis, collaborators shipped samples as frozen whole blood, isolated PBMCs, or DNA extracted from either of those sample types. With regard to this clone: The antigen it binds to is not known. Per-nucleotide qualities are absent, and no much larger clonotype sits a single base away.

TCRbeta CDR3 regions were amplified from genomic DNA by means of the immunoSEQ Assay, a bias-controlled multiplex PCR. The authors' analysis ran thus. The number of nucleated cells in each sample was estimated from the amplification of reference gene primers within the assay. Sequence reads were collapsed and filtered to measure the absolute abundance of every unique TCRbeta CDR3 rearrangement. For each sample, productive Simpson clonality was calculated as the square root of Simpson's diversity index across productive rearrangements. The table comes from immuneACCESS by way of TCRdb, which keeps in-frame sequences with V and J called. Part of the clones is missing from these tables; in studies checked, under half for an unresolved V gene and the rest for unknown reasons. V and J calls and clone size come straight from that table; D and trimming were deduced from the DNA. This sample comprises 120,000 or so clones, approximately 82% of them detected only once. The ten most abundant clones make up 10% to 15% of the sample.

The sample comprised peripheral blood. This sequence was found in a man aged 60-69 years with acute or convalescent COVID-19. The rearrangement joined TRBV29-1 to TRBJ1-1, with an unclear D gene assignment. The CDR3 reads CSVWEGNTEAFF. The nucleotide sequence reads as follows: TGCAGCGTGTGGGAGGGGAACACTGAAGCTTTCTTT.